This TCR beta chain was identified during a study of T cell clonotyping in hematopoietic cell transplantation. Notes on the study in general: Pathologically expanded recipient clonotypes increased progressively from day 30 to day 180 as diversity fell.

V dropped 5 bases and J dropped 4; count of bases not matched to a gene: 6. There are 14 residues in the CDR3. Germline V CDR1 and CDR2: SGHTA, FQGNSA. A word on this clone: Its antigen is unknown.

TCRdb's copy holds only in-frame clones and misses some; the assay was immunoSEQ multiplex PCR. This sample has roughly 40,000 clones, with roughly 92% found just once. This receptor was taken from a woman in her forties or fifties in good health. Some clones in this sample may be carry-over from other donors' samples. The rearrangement links TRBV7-2 to TRBJ1-2; 8 bases match TRBD1. The sequenced sample consisted of peripheral blood mononuclear cells. For the CDR3, the DNA is TGTGCCAGCAGCCCAGGGGGCCGGAGCTATGGCTACACCTTC. Encoded protein: CASSPGGRSYGYTF.